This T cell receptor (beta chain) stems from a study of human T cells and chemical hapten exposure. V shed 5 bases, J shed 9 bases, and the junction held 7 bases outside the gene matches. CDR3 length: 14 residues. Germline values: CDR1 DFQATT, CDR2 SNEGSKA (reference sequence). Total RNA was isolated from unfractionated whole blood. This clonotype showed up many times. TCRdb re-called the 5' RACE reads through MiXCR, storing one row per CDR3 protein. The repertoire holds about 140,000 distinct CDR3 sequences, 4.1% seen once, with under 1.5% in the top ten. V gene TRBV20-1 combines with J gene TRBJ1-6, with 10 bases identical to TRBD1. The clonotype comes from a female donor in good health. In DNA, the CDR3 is TGCAGTGCTCAGAAGGGGGACAGGGGTTCACCCCTCCACTTT. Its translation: CSAQKGDRGSPLHF.